The 25 T cell receptor beta chains below were found in one sample sequenced in a study of shared T cell receptors in the human thymus. Some clones are missing from TCRdb's copy, which holds only in-frame ones; the method was immunoSEQ multiplex PCR. The sample yields some 720,000 clones, 70% to 90% seen once. The same sample was also used in a study of human thymus T cells.

Sequencing was carried out using thymocytes. These receptors were taken from a boy less than two years old with a congenital heart defect.

The rearrangement links TRBV21-1 to TRBJ2-1; the tabulated D call, TRBD2, remains unverified against the DNA. TRBV21-1 is shown as a pseudogene. This CDR3 is 16 amino acids long. Here the CDR3 reads CASTYFSGTYYNEQFF. CDR3 coding DNA: TGTGCCAGCACCTACTTTAGCGGGACCTACTACAATGAGCAGTTCTTC.

The chain uses TRBV2 and TRBJ2-3; 9 bases agree with TRBD2. V was clipped by 0 bases and J by 0 bases; unmatched bases: 7. Germline CDR1 SNHLY, CDR2 FYNNEI. CDR3 size: 18 residues. CDR3 protein: CASSEALAGARSTDTQYF. The CDR3 coding sequence is TGTGCCAGCAGTGAAGCGTTAGCGGGAGCAAGGAGCACAGATACGCAGTATTTT.

This chain uses TRBV7-9 with TRBJ2-7, with 7 bases fitting TRBD1. The CDR3 covers 15 residues. The germline gives CDR1 SEHNR, CDR2 FQNEAQ (reference sequence). V dropped 4 bases and J dropped 7; count of bases not matched to a gene: 13. CDR3 protein: CASSSSTGPYQEQYF. The CDR3 DNA reads as TGTGCCAGCAGCTCCTCGACAGGGCCCTATCAGGAGCAGTACTTC. The full variable domain, with the rest looked up from reference TRBV7-9 and TRBJ2-7, is DTGVSQNPRHKITKRGQNVTFRCDPISEHNRLYWYRQTLGQGPEFLTYFQNEAQLEKSRLLSDRFSAERPKGSFSTLEIQRTEQGDSAMYLCASSSSTGPYQEQYFGPGTRLTVT.

The chain has TRBV5-1 and TRBJ2-5; D is perhaps TRBD1 (5 bases). Deletions cut 9 bases from V and 3 bases from J, with 24 bases between. The germline gives CDR1 SGHRS, CDR2 YFSETQ. CDR3 length equals 16 residues. The CDR3 nucleotides are TGCGCCACCACCCCAGGGCAGAACAAAGAGAAAGAGACCCAGTACTTC. This sequence encodes CATTPGQNKEKETQYF. The whole variable domain, filled in from reference TRBV5-1 and TRBJ2-5, reads KAGVTQTPRYLIKTRGQQVTLSCSPISGHRSVSWYQQTPGQGLQFLFEYFSETQRNKGNFPGRFSGRQFSNSRSEMNVSTLELGDSALYLCATTPGQNKEKETQYFGPGTRLLVL.

The rearrangement links TRBV27 to TRBJ1-4; TRBD1 matches 10 bases. Germline V gene data show CDR1 as MNHEY and CDR2 as SMNVEV (reference sequence). Losses at the gene ends were 6 bases for V and 6 bases for J; bases not matched to a gene: 7. The CDR3 has 15 amino acids. CDR3 DNA sequence: TGTGCCAGCAGGCTGAGACAGGGGGCCGATGAAAAACTGTTTTTT. Translated, it gives CASRLRQGADEKLFF.

The chain couples TRBV27 to TRBJ2-3; 9 bases fit TRBD1. Germline V gene data show CDR1 as MNHEY and CDR2 as SMNVEV (reference sequence). This CDR3 contains 14 residues. The ends lost 2 bases at V and 6 bases at J; junction bases unmatched: 3. The CDR3 sequence: CASSLGTGRDTQYF. Here the CDR3 DNA reads TGTGCCAGCAGTTTAGGGACAGGGCGGGATACGCAGTATTTT.

The rearrangement links TRBV28 to TRBJ2-3; 13 bases match TRBD2. The CDR3 consists of 18 residues. The germline V gene encodes CDR1 MDHEN and CDR2 SYDVKM. After removal of 6 bases from V and 0 bases from J, the junction contained 9 bases not matched to a gene. CDR3 bases: TGTGCCAGCAGAAACAGACTAGCGGGAGGAGAGAGCACAGATACGCAGTATTTT. It encodes CASRNRLAGGESTDTQYF.

This clone came up once. The chain couples TRBV11-2 to TRBJ2-3; TRBD2 matches at 9 bases. V shed 1 base, J shed 2 bases, and the junction held 4 bases outside the gene matches. Germline loops: CDR1 SGHAT, CDR2 FQNNGV. The CDR3 length is 16 residues. The CDR3 spells CASSLVSGGITDTQYF. The CDR3 coding sequence is TGTGCCAGCAGCTTAGTAAGCGGGGGGATCACAGATACGCAGTATTTT. The whole variable domain, filled in from reference TRBV11-2 and TRBJ2-3, reads EAGVAQSPRYKIIEKRQSVAFWCNPISGHATLYWYQQILGQGPKLLIQFQNNGVVDDSQLPKDRFSAERLKGVDSTLKIQPAKLEDSAVYLCASSLVSGGITDTQYFGPGTRLTVL.

The CDR3 sequence: CASSDTGAGAFF. DNA of the CDR3: TGTGCCAGCAGCGACACAGGGGCGGGAGCTTTCTTT. The chain combines TRBV9 with TRBJ1-1; 7 bases match TRBD1. Germline CDR1 and CDR2: SGDLS and YYNGEE. Trimming removed 3 bases from V and 10 bases from J; junction bases left unmatched: 6. The CDR3 is 12 residues long.

This chain joins TRBV4-1 and TRBJ2-2, with 13 bases identical to TRBD2. Unmatched junction bases numbered 8, after V lost 4 bases and J lost 0 bases. The CDR3 is 19 residues long. Germline V gene data show CDR1 as MGHRA and CDR2 as YSYEKL. The DNA of the CDR3 is TGCGCCAGCAGCCTACACCCGGGACTAGCGGGATCGAACACCGGGGAGCTGTTTTTT. It yields the protein CASSLHPGLAGSNTGELFF.

In this sample, this clone turned up once. The rearrangement joins TRBV7-3 to TRBJ2-1; 10 nucleotides align to TRBD2. The CDR3 spans 16 residues. The germline V gene has CDR1 SGHTA and CDR2 FQGTGA. Germline trimming cut 5 bases from V and 5 bases from J; bases unmatched to any gene: 9. The CDR3: CASSQTGTSAHNEQFF. For the CDR3, the DNA is TGTGCCAGCAGCCAGACAGGGACTAGCGCGCACAATGAGCAGTTCTTC.

The rearrangement uses TRBV12-5 and TRBJ2-7, with 9 bases lining up with TRBD1. This CDR3 has 17 amino acids. The junction had 17 bases not matched to a gene; V was cut back by 6 bases and J by 5 bases. Germline V CDR1 and CDR2: LGHNT, FRNRAP. CDR3 sequence reads: CASGRSYRGLKGDEQYF. CDR3 DNA: TGTGCTAGTGGACGTTCATACAGGGGGCTAAAAGGGGACGAGCAGTACTTC.

The chain carries TRBV27 and TRBJ1-5; D unclear. The ends were cut back, 4 bases at V and 2 bases at J, with 12 bases in the middle. The CDR3 length is 15 residues. Germline assignment: CDR1 MNHEY and CDR2 SMNVEV (reference sequence). CDR3 nucleotide sequence: TGTGCCAGCAGTTCCAAGAGGTCTGGCAATCAGCCCCAGCATTTT. Its protein is CASSSKRSGNQPQHF.

The chain carries TRBV5-1 and TRBJ2-3; D not resolved. V was clipped by 3 bases and J by 1 base, with 6 bases between them. There are 13 residues in the CDR3. CDR1 is SGHRS, CDR2 YFSETQ, per germline. The CDR3 region is CASSSLGTDTQYF. The CDR3 nucleotides are TGCGCCAGCAGCTCCCTCGGCACAGATACGCAGTATTTT.

The table lists this clone with a few counts. V and J are TRBV4-3 and TRBJ2-4; 14 bases are shared with TRBD2. J lost 2 bases, V lost 4 bases, and 7 bases had no gene match. CDR1 LGHNA and CDR2 YSLEER come from the germline V gene. This CDR3 contains 18 residues. This CDR3 is CASSRGTSGRGTKNIQYF. The CDR3 DNA reads as TGCGCCAGCAGCCGGGGGACTAGCGGGAGAGGAACCAAAAACATTCAGTACTTC.

This sequence joins TRBV4-1 and TRBJ2-1; TRBD2 matches 9 bases. This CDR3 comprises 20 residues. In germline, CDR1 is MGHRA, CDR2 YSYEKL. J gave up 8 bases and V 3 bases, and 23 bases lay outside the gene matches. CDR3 residues: CASSQDSPGLALGAWDEQFF. In nucleotides, the CDR3 is TGCGCCAGCAGCCAGGATAGTCCGGGACTAGCATTAGGAGCGTGGGATGAGCAGTTCTTC.

V gene TRBV6-5 combines with J gene TRBJ1-2, with 9 bases identical to TRBD1. The germline V gene encodes CDR1 MNHEY and CDR2 SVGAGI. This CDR3 has 15 residues. The V gene end was trimmed by 1 base and the J gene end by 4 bases; junction bases not matched to a gene: 4. The CDR3 protein is CASSYWGQGPYGYTF. CDR3 nucleotide sequence: TGTGCCAGCAGTTACTGGGGACAGGGCCCCTATGGCTACACCTTC.

This chain uses TRBV29-1 with TRBJ2-1; perhaps TRBD2 as D (5 bases). V was cut by 0 bases and J by 8 bases, with 17 bases left in between. The CDR3 has 15 amino acids. Germline CDR1 reads SQVTM; CDR2 reads ANQGSEA. CDR3 bases: TGCAGCGTTGAAGATCGAGTTAGGGAGTCAGATGAGCAGTTCTTC. As protein: CSVEDRVRESDEQFF.

CDR3 bases: TGTGCCAGCAGTCGAGGACAGGGAGGTAGCACCGGGGAGCTGTTTTTT. This encodes CASSRGQGGSTGELFF. This chain joins TRBV28 and TRBJ2-2; 8 bases are shared with TRBD1. V gave up 5 bases and J gave up 4 bases; unmatched junction bases: 9. This CDR3 is 16 amino acids long. Germline CDR1 MDHEN, CDR2 SYDVKM.

A few counts support this clone. The chain uses TRBV21-1 and TRBJ1-4; TRBD1, the table's D call, lacks a check against the DNA. TRBV21-1 is marked as a pseudogene. The CDR3 covers 15 residues. CDR3 in amino acids: CASSTGGQVNEKLFF. CDR3 bases: TGTGCCAGCAGCACCGGGGGACAGGTTAATGAAAAACTGTTTTTT.

This chain uses TRBV27 with TRBJ2-3, with 8 bases that match TRBD2. V dropped 0 bases and J dropped 3; count of bases not matched to a gene: 8. Germline CDR1 is MNHEY and CDR2 is SMNVEV (reference sequence). This CDR3 contains 17 residues. The CDR3 loop reads CASSLSPGGGRTDTQYF. CDR3 in DNA: TGTGCCAGCAGTTTATCCCCCGGTGGCGGGAGGACAGATACGCAGTATTTT.

This chain uses TRBV10-1 with TRBJ2-5, with 12 bases identical to TRBD1. V shed 7 bases and J 13 bases; nucleotides not matched to a gene: 28. Germline V CDR1 and CDR2: WNHNN, SYGVQD (reference sequence). The CDR3 covers 19 residues. CDR3 DNA: TGCGCCAGCAAGGGCTTCGAGATGCCACCGGGACAGGGGGCCCAGGCCGGGTACTTC. Translating gives CASKGFEMPPGQGAQAGYF.

The rearrangement links TRBV21-1 to TRBJ2-7; TRBD1 is the table's D call, not checked against the DNA. TRBV21-1 is a pseudogene segment. The CDR3 loop spans 14 amino acids. The chain's CDR3 is CASSKAPDAYEQYF. The CDR3 DNA reads as TGTGCCAGCAGCAAAGCCCCAGATGCCTACGAGCAGTACTTC.

The V and J genes are TRBV9 and TRBJ1-5, with TRBD1 identical over 9 bases. The CDR3 consists of 14 residues. Germline-derived CDR1 and CDR2 are SGDLS and YYNGEE. After removal of 3 bases from V and 6 bases from J, the junction contained 4 bases not matched to a gene. CDR3 bases: TGTGCCAGCAGCGGGGGACAGGGAGGTCAGCCCCAGCATTTT. It is translated as CASSGGQGGQPQHF.

The chain has TRBV6-5 and TRBJ2-7; 8 positions agree with TRBD1. Germline V gene lookup returns CDR1 MNHEY and CDR2 SVGAGI. Trimming removed 6 bases from V and 5 bases from J; junction bases left unmatched: 6. The length of the CDR3 is 13 residues. CDR3 sequence (DNA): TGTGCCAGCAGAGCGGACAGGGAGGACGAGCAGTACTTC. It specifies CASRADREDEQYF.